The source of this T cell receptor (beta chain) is a study of beta chain features in type 1 diabetes. Study outcomes and limitations: In all four CD4+ subsets, TCRB CDR3 length was significantly, moderately reduced in type 1 diabetes.

This clone was detected only a few times. Its matching antigen is unknown. Other DNA sequences in the sample encode the same CDR3. Of the isolated RNA, all was reverse transcribed, and so the sequenced material was expressed TCRB transcripts. Sequencing was performed with immunoSEQ multiplex PCR; in TCRdb, only in-frame clones are kept and a portion is missing. This table holds roughly 400,000 clones, over 8.5% found once. The V and J ends lost 1 base and 2 bases, in that order; junction bases with no gene match: 1. This CDR3 has 15 amino acids. The germline V gene encodes CDR1 KGHSH and CDR2 LQKENI. The chain combines TRBV18 with TRBJ2-7; TRBD2 aligns across 11 bases. This sequence originates from a man under 40 with type 1 diabetes. The specimen sequenced was central memory CD4+ T cells from blood. CDR3 in DNA: TGTGCCAGCTCACCACGACTAGCGGGGACCTACGAGCAGTACTTC. Protein sequence: CASSPRLAGTYEQYF.